A selection of T cell receptor beta chains follows, all from one sample in a study of T cell repertoires in cytomegalovirus infection. Which antigens these TCRs recognize remains unknown. TCRdb passed the reads through MiXCR, listing each CDR3 protein once. The top ten clones hold 80% to 85% of a sample with over 100,000 distinct CDR3 sequences, 25% to 30% of them seen once. The input for sequencing was CD8+ T cells from cultured PBMCs, taken from culture after CMV antigen stimulation. Receptors were obtained from a human donor in good health (CMV status not recorded). Some clones in this sample may be carry-over from other donors' samples. The CDR3 runs from the conserved cysteine through the conserved F or W. A D gene is named only where the DNA matches it firmly. A clone size is listed for some rows: how often the clone was seen (once, few, many), or a class if it is expanded.

j_call d_call v_call clone_size cdr3_aa cdr3_nt
TRBJ1-5 TRBD1 TRBV10-3 NA CAISRTGAGDLSNQPQHF TGTGCCATCAGTAGGACAGGGGCTGGGGATTTGAGCAATCAGCCCCAGCATTTT
TRBJ2-7 NA TRBV25-1 few CASSDVSSYEQYF TGTGCCAGCAGTGACGTCTCCTCCTACGAGCAGTACTTC
TRBJ1-3 NA TRBV4-1 NA CASSQGSRLNTIYF TGCGCCAGCAGCCAAGGGTCTAGGCTAAACACCATATATTTT
TRBJ2-5 NA TRBV7-2 many CASSPRGGVETQYF TGTGCCAGCAGCCCGAGGGGGGGGGTAGAGACCCAGTACTTC
TRBJ2-3 TRBD1 TRBV13 few CASSGQGDTQYF TGTGCCAGCAGCGGACAGGGGGATACGCAGTATTTT
TRBJ2-1 NA TRBV7-2 few CASSTTREQFF TGTGCCAGCAGCACGACCAGGGAGCAGTTCTTC
TRBJ2-2 NA TRBV7-8 many CASSDLYGGAGNTGELFF TGTGCCAGCAGTGATCTTTACGGGGGCGCCGGGAACACCGGGGAGCTGTTTTTT
TRBJ1-2 NA TRBV20-1 few CSANPGREVNYGYTF TGCAGTGCTAACCCCGGCAGGGAAGTTAACTATGGCTACACCTTC
TRBJ2-1 NA TRBV27 NA CASSLLTGGEQFF TGTGCCAGCAGTTTGCTTACGGGTGGTGAGCAGTTCTTC
TRBJ2-7 NA TRBV9 few CASSVDGGYEQYF TGTGCCAGCAGCGTAGATGGGGGGTACGAGCAGTACTTC
TRBJ1-6 NA TRBV7-6 NA CASSLGGSSYNSPLHF TGTGCCAGCAGCTTAGGCGGGAGCTCCTATAATTCACCCCTCCACTTT
TRBJ2-1 NA TRBV2 NA CASSPTGMQFF TGTGCCAGCAGTCCAACGGGTATGCAGTTCTTC
TRBJ2-2 NA TRBV20-1 NA CSARDVDSYTGELFF TGCAGTGCTAGAGATGTAGACTCCTACACCGGGGAGCTGTTTTTT
TRBJ1-1 NA TRBV7-2 few CASSFVGLDTEAFF TGTGCCAGCAGCTTTGTTGGTCTGGACACTGAAGCTTTCTTT
TRBJ1-3 TRBD1 TRBV12-3/TRBV12-4 many CASSLGQGALGNTIYF TGTGCCAGCAGTTTGGGACAGGGGGCGCTTGGAAACACCATATATTTT
TRBJ2-7 NA TRBV4-2 NA CASSQSRGLNEQYF TGTGCCAGCAGCCAGTCCAGGGGTCTCAACGAGCAGTACTTC
TRBJ2-7 NA TRBV28 NA CASTFAPSYEQYF TGTGCCAGCACTTTCGCCCCATCCTACGAGCAGTACTTC
TRBJ2-2 TRBD2 TRBV7-9 NA CASSPRVRGVSGELFF TGTGCCAGCAGCCCCCGGGTGCGGGGGGTGTCCGGGGAGCTGTTTTTT
TRBJ2-1 NA TRBV19 NA CASSPARYNEQFF TGTGCCAGTAGTCCAGCTCGATACAATGAGCAGTTCTTC
TRBJ2-2 NA TRBV6-8 NA CASTYARTRTANVAGELFF TGTGCCAGCACCTACGCGAGGACGAGGACAGCAAACGTGGCCGGGGAGCTGTTTTTT
TRBJ1-5 NA TRBV19 NA CASSIFGDHSNQPQHF TGTGCCAGTAGTATTTTCGGAGATCATAGCAATCAGCCCCAGCATTTT
TRBJ2-7 NA TRBV27 many CASRGNSYEQYF TGTGCCAGCAGGGGCAACTCCTACGAGCAGTACTTC
TRBJ1-1 NA TRBV19 few CATEGAFDTEAFF TGTGCCACGGAAGGGGCGTTTGACACTGAAGCTTTCTTT
TRBJ1-6 NA TRBV25-1 few CASTPGQGSVLGSPLHF TGTGCCAGCACCCCAGGTCAGGGAAGCGTGCTAGGCTCACCCCTCCACTTT
TRBJ2-1 TRBD1 TRBV7-6 many CASSLGTGLPSSYNEQFF TGTGCCAGCAGCCTCGGGACAGGCCTTCCCAGCTCCTACAATGAGCAGTTCTTC
TRBJ2-7 TRBD2 TRBV9 many CASSVGQAGDYEQYF TGTGCCAGCAGCGTAGGTCAAGCGGGGGACTACGAGCAGTACTTC
TRBJ2-5 NA TRBV6-6 many CASSYSGTPGETQYF TGTGCCAGCAGTTACTCGGGCACCCCAGGGGAGACCCAGTACTTC
TRBJ2-7 TRBD2 TRBV6-6 NA CASSYESSRGDYEQYF TGTGCCAGCAGTTACGAATCGTCGCGGGGGGACTACGAGCAGTACTTC
TRBJ1-6 NA TRBV28 NA CASRDIGSPLHF TGTGCCAGCAGGGATATCGGTTCACCCCTCCACTTT
TRBJ1-1 NA TRBV12-3/TRBV12-4 few CASLQWRNTEAFF TGTGCCAGCTTACAATGGAGGAACACTGAAGCTTTCTTT
TRBJ1-6 NA TRBV20-1 few CSASSLRAEYSSYNSPLHF TGCAGTGCTAGTAGTTTGAGGGCGGAATACAGCTCCTATAATTCACCCCTTCACTTT
TRBJ2-3 NA TRBV11-2 few CASSGSGALTDTQYF TGTGCCAGCAGCGGATCAGGAGCTTTAACAGATACGCAGTATTTT
TRBJ2-4 NA TRBV12-3/TRBV12-4 NA CASSHRDDAKNIQYF TGTGCCAGCAGTCACCGGGACGACGCCAAAAACATTCAGTACTTC
TRBJ2-5 NA TRBV18 many CASSPPLGETQYF TGTGCCAGCTCACCACCTCTGGGAGAGACCCAGTACTTC
TRBJ2-3 TRBD2 TRBV4-1 few CASSRVSGGAPDTQYF TGCGCCAGCAGCCGCGTTAGCGGGGGGGCCCCGGATACGCAGTATTTT
TRBJ1-6 TRBD1 TRBV11-2 many CASSLEPGGDSPLHF TGTGCCAGCAGCTTAGAGCCAGGGGGGGATTCACCCCTCCACTTT
TRBJ1-1 TRBD1 TRBV4-1 NA CASSPMTGDKNTEAFF TGCGCCAGCAGCCCAATGACAGGGGATAAGAACACTGAAGCTTTCTTT
TRBJ1-4 NA TRBV15 few CATSRDRGNEKLFF TGTGCCACCAGCAGAGACAGGGGAAATGAAAAACTGTTTTTT
TRBJ2-3 TRBD2 TRBV7-9 NA CASSIPSGGTTDTQYF TGTGCCAGCAGCATCCCTAGCGGGGGAACCACAGATACGCAGTATTTT
TRBJ1-4 NA TRBV10-3 NA CAISESGFGTTNEKLFF TGTGCCATCAGTGAGTCGGGCTTCGGGACTACTAATGAAAAACTGTTTTTT
TRBJ2-1 NA TRBV11-2 NA CASSSDYLGF TGTGCCAGCAGCTCCGACTACTTGGGCTTC
TRBJ1-6 NA TRBV4-1 NA CASRVGPDGSPLHF TGCGCCAGCAGAGTCGGACCGGACGGGTCACCCCTCCACTTT
TRBJ2-2 TRBD1 TRBV18 NA CASSPRTGGASTGELFF TGTGCCAGCTCACCCCGGACAGGGGGCGCGAGCACCGGGGAGCTGTTTTTT
TRBJ2-2 NA TRBV12-3/TRBV12-4 few CASIRENTGELFF TGTGCCAGCATTAGGGAGAACACCGGGGAGCTGTTTTTT
TRBJ1-4 NA TRBV7-9 NA CASSLGNDPGKLFF TGTGCCAGCAGCTTAGGGAACGACCCAGGAAAACTGTTTTTT
TRBJ2-1 NA TRBV7-8 NA CASSPPGDLRQFF TGTGCCAGCAGCCCCCCCGGAGACTTACGGCAGTTCTTC
TRBJ2-2 TRBD2 TRBV12-3/TRBV12-4 few CASSPGLAGANTGELFF TGTGCCAGCAGTCCGGGACTAGCGGGGGCGAACACCGGGGAGCTGTTTTTT
TRBJ1-1 NA TRBV25-1 few CASSEWGDIEAFF TGTGCCAGCAGTGAATGGGGCGACATCGAAGCTTTCTTT
TRBJ1-2 NA TRBV7-6 NA CASSLTNYGYTF TGTGCCAGCAGCCTGACAAATTATGGCTACACCTTC
TRBJ2-1 NA TRBV5-8 few CASSLVFLQFNEQFF TGTGCCAGCAGCTTGGTTTTCTTACAGTTCAATGAGCAGTTCTTC
TRBJ1-1 NA TRBV27 few CASRKDLGTEAFF TGTGCCAGCAGGAAAGATCTGGGGACTGAAGCTTTCTTT
TRBJ1-1 NA TRBV7-4 NA CASSLFEGGPEAFF TGTGCCAGCAGCTTATTCGAGGGGGGCCCTGAAGCTTTCTTT
TRBJ2-2 TRBD1 TRBV12-3/TRBV12-4 NA CASSWDRSNTGELFF TGTGCCAGCAGTTGGGACAGGTCGAACACCGGGGAGCTGTTTTTT
TRBJ1-2 NA TRBV7-6 few CASSYTPDGYTF TGTGCCAGCAGCTATACCCCGGATGGCTACACCTTC